This T cell receptor (beta chain) emerged from a study of early T cells in non-severe SARS-CoV-2 infection. Study summary: Alpha and beta chains were unpaired, from unsorted whole-blood bulk RNA. Study-level points and caveats: VDJdb matching, biased toward anti-spike CD8 responses, missed private and CD4 specificities.

As for this clonotype: Its antigen is unknown.

Unique molecular identifiers were attached to individual cDNA molecules. TCRdb passed the 5' RACE reads through MiXCR, listing each CDR3 protein once. The data show around 84,000 distinct CDR3 sequences, about an eighth seen once. CDR1 and CDR2 from the germline V gene are SGHAT and FQNNGV. The V end was cut by 5 bases, the J end by 3 bases, with 17 bases between. The CDR3 sequence is 17 residues long. The chain carries TRBV11-2 and TRBJ2-6; D is uncertain. This sequence was found in an adult who was a healthcare worker with PCR-confirmed SARS-CoV-2 infection or an uninfected control (not recorded which). The sequenced sample consisted of whole blood. The CDR3 sequence is CASSPLSAAIGANVLTF. DNA of the CDR3: TGTGCCAGCAGCCCCCTGTCGGCGGCCATTGGGGCCAACGTCCTGACTTTC.